Listed below are T cell receptor beta chains from one sample, sequenced in a study of cytomegalovirus exposure and HLA in healthy donors. The assay was immunoSEQ multiplex PCR, and TCRdb's table has in-frame clones only and misses some. The sample has 71,000 or so clones, roughly 95% seen once; the top ten hold 3.3%. Source material: PBMCs. The receptors were sampled from a woman under 30 in good health and CMV-seropositive. CDR3s include the opening cysteine and the closing phenylalanine or tryptophan. A D gene is named only where the DNA matches it firmly. Only part of the rows carry a size: once, few, many, or a class if the clone is expanded.

>TRBD1|TRBV5-1|.|TRBJ2-5
CASSPQGLTGVRRETQYF
TGCGCCAGCAGTCCTCAAGGGCTGACAGGGGTAAGACGAGAGACCCAGTACTTC
>TRBD2|TRBV27|.|TRBJ2-2
CASSLGASGYTGELFF
TGTGCCAGCAGTTTAGGGGCTAGCGGATACACCGGGGAGCTGTTTTTT
>.|TRBV18|.|TRBJ1-2
CASSPRGGGYTF
TGTGCCAGCTCACCAAGGGGGGGCGGCTACACCTTC
>.|TRBV10-1|.|TRBJ1-5
CARRVWVGDNQPQHF
TGCGCCCGCCGAGTGTGGGTCGGGGACAATCAGCCCCAGCATTTT
>.|TRBV28|.|TRBJ1-5
CASSLHNGDQPQHF
TGTGCCAGCAGTTTACATAACGGAGATCAGCCCCAGCATTTT
>TRBD1|TRBV5-5|.|TRBJ2-7
CASSLAGQGPSYEQYF
TGTGCCAGCAGCTTGGCGGGACAGGGACCGTCCTACGAGCAGTACTTC
>.|TRBV5-4|.|TRBJ2-1
CASSSGTGALYNEQFF
TGTGCCAGCAGCTCGGGGACGGGAGCACTGTACAATGAGCAGTTCTTC
>TRBD1|TRBV5-1|.|TRBJ1-1
CASSAVDRGLNTEAFF
TGCGCCAGCAGCGCGGTTGACAGGGGGCTGAACACTGAAGCTTTCTTT
>TRBD1|TRBV10-3|.|TRBJ2-7
CAIKPGEGQGSYEQYF
TGTGCCATCAAACCCGGGGAGGGACAGGGGTCCTACGAGCAGTACTTC
>TRBD2|TRBV4-3|.|TRBJ2-3
CASSQDLASGRRDTQYF
TGCGCCAGCAGCCAAGATTTGGCTAGCGGGAGACGAGATACGCAGTATTTT
>.|TRBV2|.|TRBJ2-1
CASSEHYNEQFF
TGTGCCAGCAGTGAACATTACAATGAGCAGTTCTTC
>TRBD1|TRBV7-2|.|TRBJ1-6
CASSPTGESPLHF
TGTGCCAGCAGCCCGACAGGGGAATCACCCCTCCACTTT
>.|TRBV5-6|.|TRBJ1-3
CASSHRRELSGNTIYF
TGTGCCAGCAGCCACAGGAGGGAGCTGTCTGGAAACACCATATATTTT
>TRBD1|TRBV6-1|.|TRBJ2-7
CASSVTGGPYEQYF
TGTGCCAGCAGTGTGACAGGGGGGCCCTACGAGCAGTACTTC
>.|TRBV28|.|TRBJ1-5
CAITLSRQSSQPQHF
TGTGCCATCACCTTATCCCGACAGTCGAGTCAGCCCCAGCATTTT
>.|TRBV7-6|few|TRBJ1-5
CASSLGQDQPQHF
TGTGCCAGCAGCTTAGGGCAGGATCAGCCCCAGCATTTT
>TRBD1|TRBV5-4|.|TRBJ1-1
CASRPGGTENTEAFF
TGTGCCAGCAGACCCGGAGGGACAGAGAACACTGAAGCTTTCTTT
>TRBD1|TRBV7-2|.|TRBJ1-3
CASSTRRQGTGNTIYF
TGTGCCAGCAGCACCCGTCGACAGGGAACTGGAAACACCATATATTTT
>.|TRBV7-9|.|TRBJ2-7
CASSLSAGGYEQYF
TGTGCCAGCAGCTTATCGGCAGGCGGGTACGAGCAGTACTTC
>.|TRBV13|.|TRBJ1-3
CASSSRDFTGNTIYF
TGTGCCAGCAGCTCTAGGGACTTTACTGGAAACACCATATATTTT
>.|TRBV11-2|once|TRBJ1-3
CASSSLRGGTEGNTIYF
TGTGCCAGCAGCTCCCTCAGGGGTGGGACGGAAGGAAACACCATATATTTT
>TRBD2|TRBV11-3|.|TRBJ2-1
CASSYGRATDEQFF
TGTGCCAGCAGTTACGGGAGGGCCACGGATGAGCAGTTCTTC
>TRBD2|TRBV5-1|.|TRBJ2-5
CASSSGLAKETQYF
TGCGCCAGCAGCTCGGGACTAGCGAAAGAGACCCAGTACTTC
>TRBD2|TRBV30|.|TRBJ2-1
CAGSGGAYNEQFF
TGTGCCGGGTCGGGGGGGGCCTACAATGAGCAGTTCTTC
>.|TRBV5-1|few|TRBJ2-1
CASSLQAGWDEQFF
TGCGCCAGCAGCCTACAGGCGGGATGGGATGAGCAGTTCTTC
>TRBD1|TRBV19|.|TRBJ2-2
CASSIGGTENTGELFF
TGTGCCAGTAGTATAGGAGGGACAGAAAACACCGGGGAGCTGTTTTTT
>TRBD1|TRBV7-9|few|TRBJ2-1
CASSRTGIEQFF
TGTGCCAGCAGTCGGACAGGGATTGAGCAGTTCTTC
>.|TRBV9|.|TRBJ1-1
CASSVEGHANTEAFF
TGTGCCAGCAGCGTAGAAGGACACGCGAACACTGAAGCTTTCTTT
>TRBD2|TRBV4-1|.|TRBJ2-5
CASSQARGASGGQETQYF
TGCGCCAGCAGCCAAGCCCGGGGGGCTAGCGGGGGCCAAGAGACCCAGTACTTC
>.|TRBV4-2|.|TRBJ1-1
CASSVREPSEAFF
TGTGCCAGCAGCGTAAGGGAGCCCTCTGAAGCTTTCTTT
>.|TRBV7-7|.|TRBJ2-3
CASSLGVTDTQYF
TGTGCCAGCAGCTTAGGAGTCACAGATACGCAGTATTTT
>TRBD1|TRBV28|.|TRBJ2-7
CASSLRGPTYEQYF
TGTGCCAGCAGTTTGAGGGGGCCCACCTACGAGCAGTACTTC
>.|TRBV7-2|.|TRBJ2-7
CASSLGQSNEQYF
TGTGCCAGCAGCTTAGGACAGTCGAACGAGCAGTACTTC
>TRBD2|TRBV28|.|TRBJ2-1
CASSLLTLAGLNEQFF
TGTGCCAGCAGTTTATTAACGCTAGCGGGACTCAATGAGCAGTTCTTC
>.|TRBV5-6|.|TRBJ2-5
CASSLNSDERYF
TGTGCCAGCAGCTTAAACTCTGATGAGAGGTACTTC
>TRBD1|TRBV25-1|.|TRBJ2-5
CASSEERGQGQETQYF
TGTGCCAGCAGTGAAGAACGAGGACAGGGTCAAGAGACCCAGTACTTC
>TRBD2|TRBV5-1|.|TRBJ2-1
CASSLGTSGEQFF
TGCGCCAGCAGCTTGGGGACTAGCGGTGAGCAGTTCTTC
>TRBD1|TRBV6-6|.|TRBJ1-4
CASTRTGTANEKLFF
TGTGCCAGCACCCGCACCGGGACAGCGAATGAAAAACTGTTTTTT
>TRBD1|TRBV29-1|.|TRBJ1-1
CSVGQGRTEAFF
TGCAGCGTGGGACAGGGTCGCACTGAAGCTTTCTTT
>.|TRBV7-9|.|TRBJ2-7
CASSPSGSYEQYF
TGTGCCAGCAGCCCGTCGGGATCCTACGAGCAGTACTTC
>.|TRBV29-1|many|TRBJ1-2
CSVVIQNYGYTF
TGCAGCGTTGTCATCCAGAACTATGGCTACACCTTC
>TRBD2|TRBV18|.|TRBJ2-5
CASSRSGGLWETQYF
TGTGCCAGCTCCCGTAGCGGGGGGCTTTGGGAGACCCAGTACTTC
>TRBD1|TRBV5-1|.|TRBJ2-1
CASHFDRASYNEQFF
TGCGCCAGCCACTTCGACAGGGCCTCCTACAATGAGCAGTTCTTC